This T cell receptor beta chain is from a study of T cell repertoires in cytomegalovirus infection. For the study at large: TCR beta signatures that were public indicated CMV infection and matching HLA type. Overall study results and limits: Frequencies of public TCR beta families were cumulated, and this identified carriers of CMV plus the relevant HLA. What dominated the ex vivo response were HLA-C-restricted CMV-specific TCR beta clonotypes.

In this sample, this clonotype turned up many times. What it binds is not known. From the reads, TCRdb called clonotypes with MiXCR, one entry per CDR3 protein. The sample gives hundreds of thousands of distinct CDR3 sequences, roughly 12% of which show up once; about 10% is in the top ten. The CDR3 length is 15 residues. The germline gives CDR1 MNHNS, CDR2 SASEGT. V was clipped by 6 bases and J by 1 base; unmatched bases: 6. This chain connects TRBV6-1 to TRBJ1-1; 9 bases align to TRBD1. This receptor was identified in a human donor in good health (CMV status not recorded). Some clones in this sample may be carry-over from other donors' samples. The sequenced sample was PBMCs. The CDR3 nucleotides read TGTGCCAGCAGCTTCGGGACAGGGCAGAACACTGAAGCTTTCTTT. As protein: CASSFGTGQNTEAFF.